Each of the 6 T cell receptor beta chains below was sequenced from the same sample in a study of blood T cell repertoires in COVID-19. Assay used: immunoSEQ multiplex PCR; TCRdb lists only in-frame clones, some missing. This table has 220,000 or so clones, more than 65% appearing once. Sequences were obtained from peripheral blood. The receptors were gathered from a woman aged 55-75 years with acute or convalescent COVID-19.

This chain connects TRBV7-8 to TRBJ1-2; TRBD1 aligns across 7 bases. The germline V gene has CDR1 SGHVS and CDR2 FQNEAQ. V shed 7 bases, J shed 2 bases, and the junction held 4 bases outside the gene matches. The CDR3 covers 13 residues. CDR3 nucleotide sequence: TGTGCCAGCACCCCGGGACAGAACTATGGCTACACCTTC. As protein: CASTPGQNYGYTF.

The rearrangement uses TRBV6-6 and TRBJ2-1; 7 positions match TRBD2. CDR3 length equals 13 residues. The V segment lost 2 bases and the J segment 8 bases; nucleotides outside the gene matches: 3. The germline V gene encodes CDR1 MNHNY and CDR2 SVGAGI (reference sequence). The CDR3 loop is CASSYGEGYEQFF. CDR3 bases: TGTGCCAGCAGTTACGGGGAGGGGTATGAGCAGTTCTTC.

The V gene is TRBV12-1, the J gene TRBJ1-1; the table gives TRBD1 as D, unverified against the DNA. TRBV12-1 is a pseudogene segment. The CDR3 is made up of 16 amino acids. CDR3 amino acids: CASSFSRTGRDTEAFF. In nucleotides, the CDR3 is TGTGCCAGCAGCTTCTCCAGGACAGGCAGGGACACTGAAGCTTTCTTT.

The V gene is TRBV5-4, the J gene TRBJ1-2; 10 nucleotides match TRBD1. Germline V gene data show CDR1 as SGHNT and CDR2 as YYREEE (reference sequence). V lost 4 bases to trimming and J lost 4 bases; unmatched junction nucleotides: 7. There are 15 residues in the CDR3. Here the CDR3 DNA reads TGTGCCAGCAGCCGAGGACAGGGGGGTATCTATGGCTACACCTTC. It yields the protein CASSRGQGGIYGYTF. The full variable domain, completed using reference TRBV5-4 and TRBJ1-2, is ETGVTQSPTHLIKTRGQQVTLRCSSQSGHNTVSWYQQALGQGPQFIFQYYREEENGRGNFPPRFSGLQFPNYSSELNVNALELDDSALYLCASSRGQGGIYGYTFGSGTRLTVV.

This sequence joins TRBV7-2 and TRBJ1-2; D ambiguous. The CDR3 has 14 amino acids. Trimming left V 5 bases short and J 4 bases short, with 14 bases between. From germline, CDR1 is SGHTA and CDR2 FQGNSA. CDR3 residues: CASSINPGRYGYTF. DNA for the CDR3: TGTGCCAGCAGCATAAACCCTGGGCGCTATGGCTACACCTTC.

This clone has more than one count but fewer than ten. Other DNA sequences in this sample translate to the same CDR3. The rearrangement joins TRBV5-4 to TRBJ1-2, with 7 bases aligning to TRBD1. J gave up 0 bases and V 5 bases, and 4 bases lay outside the gene matches. The germline V gene encodes CDR1 SGHNT and CDR2 YYREEE (reference sequence). The CDR3 length is 14 residues. The CDR3 is CASREQGSNYGYTF. Here the CDR3 DNA reads TGTGCCAGCAGGGAACAGGGGTCTAACTATGGCTACACCTTC.